This TCR beta chain appears in the sequencing data of a study of beta chain features in type 1 diabetes. Study summary: Patient and healthy donor groups were alike in age, gender and cell yields. Findings and limits, study-wide: Still unanswered here is whether HLA type influences TCRB rearrangement.

One heparinised draw, averaging about 110 mL, was taken per donor. Expressed TCRB transcripts were sequenced, since all the RNA that had been isolated was reverse transcribed. Assay: immunoSEQ multiplex PCR; the TCRdb copy retains only in-frame clones and omits some. The sample carries approximately 300,000 clones, about 11% recorded once. CDR3 length: 16 residues. Germline trimming cut 6 bases from V and 1 base from J; bases unmatched to any gene: 9. Germline CDR1 SGDLS, CDR2 YYNGEE. Notes on this clone: The antigen is unknown.

The TCR originated in a woman under 40 in good health. J is TRBJ2-3 and V is TRBV9; 9 bases agree with TRBD2. Sequenced input: naive CD4+ T cells from blood. The CDR3 reads CASTPRTSVGTDTQYF. As DNA, the CDR3 is TGTGCCAGCACTCCCCGGACTAGCGTTGGCACAGATACGCAGTATTTT.